This T cell receptor (beta chain) came from a study of identical twins. General observations from the study: For monozygotic twins, models underestimated out-of-frame TCR alpha sharing. Out-of-frame alpha sequences shared by twins were enriched for low generation probability.

A universal primer site arose from template switching, and cDNA bore unique molecular identifiers. One entry per CDR3 protein, called by TCRdb with MiXCR from the 5' RACE reads. Of around 240,000 distinct CDR3 sequences in the sample, 10% were seen once. This clonotype was detected many times. Its antigen is unknown. The CDR3 has 15 amino acids. V was cut by 0 bases and J by 2 bases, with 11 bases left in between. Germline lookup yields CDR1 SGHRS and CDR2 YFSETQ. The specimen sequenced was memory T cells sorted from blood. The chain couples TRBV5-1 to TRBJ2-5; no firm D call. The sequence was collected from a man aged 45-65 years in good health. Written as DNA, the CDR3 is TGCGCCAGCAGCTTGGCCGAGTTAGAACAAGAGACCCAGTACTTC. Its translation is CASSLAELEQETQYF.